The entry below describes one T cell receptor (beta chain). Its antigen is undetermined. Each patient contributed between 1 and 8 total time points of blood mononuclear cells, pretreatment and during treatment. The source of the sample is a study of PD-L1 blockade in urothelial cancer. Across the study: The authors examined blood 3 weeks (second dose) and 6 weeks after treatment start.

Overall study results and limits: A below-median TCR clonality in blood before treatment predicted better survival.

Trimming at V came to 2 bases and at J to 4 bases, leaving 4 bases not matched to a gene. CDR3 length: 15 residues. Germline V gene sequence: CDR1 MNHEY, CDR2 SVGAGI. TCRdb keeps only in-frame clones here, not all; method: immunoSEQ multiplex PCR. Among fewer than 45,000 clones listed, roughly 82% were seen once. The TCR was taken from a man in his 70s with urothelial cancer. The sequences come from PBMCs, collected around atezolizumab (anti-PD-L1) treatment. The genes are TRBV6-5 and TRBJ2-7; the match to TRBD1 covers 11 bases. CDR3 nucleotides: TGTGCCAGCAGTTACGATCGGGACAGGGGGTACGAGCAGTACTTC. It is translated as CASSYDRDRGYEQYF.